This TCR beta chain came from a study of molecular identifiers for immune sequencing clone quantification. Findings of the study overall: It was shown that clones above 20 RNA copies held over 98% of effector molecules, but under 1% in naive cells. With a barcode shared among identical TCR molecules, highly expanded clone sizes could be underestimated.

CDR1 and CDR2 (germline): LNHDA, SQIVND (reference sequence). This CDR3 has 14 amino acids. The junction had 7 bases not matched to a gene; V was cut back by 4 bases and J by 4 bases. Previously published methods and listed TCR primers were used for the bulk TCR libraries. TCRdb re-analysed the PCR reads in MiXCR, keeping a single row per CDR3 protein. The data hold around 40,000 distinct CDR3 sequences, with under 20% observed a single time. This clonotype turned up a few times. Its antigen is unknown. Using 10%, 30% or 50% RNA, naive CD8 libraries were derived from around 20,000 to 990,000 sorted cells.

This sequence was found in a human donor in good health. Some libraries in this study had Jurkat cell RNA spiked in. The sequenced sample was naive CD8+ T cells from blood, with Jurkat cell RNA spiked in. Subset described: FACS-sorted CD8+CD4-CCR7+CD45RA+ naive T cells. This chain links TRBV19 with TRBJ2-7; TRBD1 matches at 7 bases. The CDR3 loop is CASSRERGRYEQYF. CDR3 DNA: TGTGCCAGTAGTAGAGAAAGGGGGCGATACGAGCAGTACTTC.